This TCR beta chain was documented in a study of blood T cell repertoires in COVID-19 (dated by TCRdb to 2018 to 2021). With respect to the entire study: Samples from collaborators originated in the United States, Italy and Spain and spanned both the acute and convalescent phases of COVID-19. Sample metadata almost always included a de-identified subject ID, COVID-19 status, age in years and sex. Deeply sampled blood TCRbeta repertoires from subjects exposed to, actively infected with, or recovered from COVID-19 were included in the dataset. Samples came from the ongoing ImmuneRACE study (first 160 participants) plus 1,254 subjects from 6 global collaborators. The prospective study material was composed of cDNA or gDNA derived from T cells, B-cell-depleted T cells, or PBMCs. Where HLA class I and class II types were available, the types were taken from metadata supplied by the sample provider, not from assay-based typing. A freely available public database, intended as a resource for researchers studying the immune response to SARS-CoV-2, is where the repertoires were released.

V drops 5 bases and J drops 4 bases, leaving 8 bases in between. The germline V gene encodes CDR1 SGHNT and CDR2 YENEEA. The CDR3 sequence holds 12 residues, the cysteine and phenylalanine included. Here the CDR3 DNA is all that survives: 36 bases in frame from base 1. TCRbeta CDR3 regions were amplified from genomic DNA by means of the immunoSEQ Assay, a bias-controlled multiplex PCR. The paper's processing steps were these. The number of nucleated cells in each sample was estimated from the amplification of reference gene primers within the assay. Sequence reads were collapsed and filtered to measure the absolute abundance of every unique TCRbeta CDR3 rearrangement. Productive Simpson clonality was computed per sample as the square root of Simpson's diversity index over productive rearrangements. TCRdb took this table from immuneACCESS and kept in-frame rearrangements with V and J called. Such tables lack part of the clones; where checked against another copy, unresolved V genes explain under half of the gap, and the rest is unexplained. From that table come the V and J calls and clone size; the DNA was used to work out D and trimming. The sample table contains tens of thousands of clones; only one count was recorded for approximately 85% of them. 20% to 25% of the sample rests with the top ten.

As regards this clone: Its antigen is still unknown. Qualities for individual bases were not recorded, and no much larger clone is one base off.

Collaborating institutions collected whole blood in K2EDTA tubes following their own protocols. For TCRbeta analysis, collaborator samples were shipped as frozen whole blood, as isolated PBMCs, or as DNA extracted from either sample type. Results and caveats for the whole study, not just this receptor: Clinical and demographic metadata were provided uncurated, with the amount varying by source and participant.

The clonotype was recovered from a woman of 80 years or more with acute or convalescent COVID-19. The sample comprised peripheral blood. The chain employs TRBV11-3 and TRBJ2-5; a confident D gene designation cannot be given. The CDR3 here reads CASSLSSETQYF. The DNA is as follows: TGTGCCAGCAGCCTTAGCTCAGAGACCCAGTACTTC.